This TCR beta chain derives from a study of early T cells in non-severe SARS-CoV-2 infection. Details on this clonotype: Its cognate antigen is unknown.

V lost 2 bases, J lost 2 bases, and 9 bases lay in between. The CDR3 has 14 residues. Germline V gene lookup returns CDR1 SNHLY and CDR2 FYNNEI. TCRdb used MiXCR to reprocess the 5' RACE reads, holding one entry per CDR3 protein. The table shows tens of thousands of distinct CDR3 sequences, with about 10% occurring only once. Study-wide findings and caveats: The study's VDJdb matching favored anti-spike CD8 responses and missed private and CD4 specificities.

The sequence derives from an adult who was a healthcare worker with PCR-confirmed SARS-CoV-2 infection or an uninfected control (not recorded which). Sequencing used whole blood. The chain uses TRBV2 and TRBJ1-1; no definite D call. CDR3 residues: CASSERSPNTEAFF. CDR3 nucleotides: TGTGCCAGCAGTGAACGATCCCCAAACACTGAAGCTTTCTTT.